This record concerns one T cell receptor beta chain sequence. This specimen includes other DNA sequences encoding the same CDR3. The V end lost 5 bases, the J end lost 0 bases, and 3 bases lay between the germline ends. CDR3 length: 12 residues. Original analysis: Reference gene primer amplification gave nucleated cell count estimates. Repertoires were generated with immunoSEQ multiplex PCR, while TCRdb's copy carries only in-frame clones and drops some. V and J calls and clone size are copied from that table; D and trimming were computed from the DNA. The sample lists under 250,000 clones, around nine tenths occurring once. The sample comes from a study of blood T cell repertoires in COVID-19. Study-wide context: PBMCs, B-cell-depleted T cells, or T cells were the source of the cDNA or gDNA that made up the material.

The specimen was peripheral blood. This rearrangement joins TRBV12-3 or TRBV12-4 to TRBJ2-3; unclear D gene. The TCR sequence derives from a man aged 45-60 years with COVID-19, enrolled during active disease. The CDR3 DNA sequence: TGTGCCAGCAGTCTCAGCACAGATACGCAGTATTTT. Translated: CASSLSTDTQYF.